The present T cell receptor beta chain was sequenced within a study of T cell repertoires in cytomegalovirus infection (dated by TCRdb to between 2018 and 2021). In the study overall: Donor HLA type was relevant to the analysis, because carriage of CMV infection together with the matching HLA type was indicated by public TCR beta signatures.

V sheds 7 bases and J sheds 2 bases, leaving 19 bases between their ends. CDR1 and CDR2 were assigned from the germline V gene as MDHEN and SYDVKM. Spanning cysteine to phenylalanine, the CDR3 consists of 16 amino acids. Only the CDR3 part of the read is kept: 48 bases, read in frame from the first base. This clonotype showed up just a few times. The specificity of this receptor is unknown. One base away there is no much larger clone; base qualities are not given. Overall study outcomes, separate from this receptor: In both this cohort and an independent roughly 350-donor cohort, the cumulative frequency of public TCR beta family members distinguished carriers of CMV infection plus the relevant HLA type. In the ex vivo response, HLA-C-restricted CMV-specific TCR beta clonotypes were dominant, and in two of eight donors the single most frequent clonotype came from this HLA-C-restricted group.

Instrument on record: Illumina HiSeq 1500. The public reads were quality trimmed at Q25 with fastp and then assembled into clones with MiXCR by TCRdb, keeping productive beta chains. Each entry merges the rows of one CDR3 protein and shows their most common DNA and genes. The sample yields around 740,000 distinct CDR3 sequences; about 40% were counted once. The ten largest clones represent roughly 2.9% of the sample. Here the chain combines TRBV28 and TRBJ2-3, with a weak D call of TRBD1 (6 bases match). Sample: PBMCs. This TCR derives from a human donor in good health (CMV status not recorded). Some clones in this sample may be carry-over from other donors' samples. The DNA reads TGTGCCAGCACCCAATGGAAACAGGGTAACACAGATACGCAGTATTTT. It translates to CASTQWKQGNTDTQYF.